These 19 T cell receptor beta chains were all obtained from the same sample, sequenced in a study of human T cells and chemical hapten exposure. TCRdb recomputed calls from the RACE reads with MiXCR, one row per CDR3 protein. This sample has 89,000 or so distinct CDR3 sequences, with about 8% found just once. Time point specified: pre-sensitization, week 0. Sample treatment: therapeutic diphenylcyclopropenone sensitization with weekly scalp DPC. This material consisted of whole blood, taken in connection with sensitization to the hapten diphenylcyclopropenone (DPC). The receptors shown here come from a man aged 40-49 years with alopecia areata. Some clones in this sample may be carry-over from other donors' samples.

Ten or more counts support this clonotype. The chain joins TRBV28 to TRBJ2-3; D unresolved. V lost 5 bases and J lost 2, with 14 bases in between. CDR1 is MDHEN and CDR2 is SYDVKM in the germline V gene. The CDR3 consists of 15 residues. The CDR3 sequence is CASSLGQLSTDTQYF. The CDR3 DNA sequence: TGTGCCAGCAGTCTTGGGCAACTCTCCACAGATACGCAGTATTTT.

In the case of this clonotype: The junction and the germline gene differ at one end; a read error may be behind it. The chain has TRBV7-9 and TRBJ1-6, with D uncertain. The germline V gene encodes CDR1 SEHNR and CDR2 FQNEAQ (reference sequence). This CDR3 has 14 amino acids. The CDR3 protein is CAISLSFVNSPLHF. For the CDR3, the DNA is TGTGCCATCAGCTTATCGTTCGTCAATTCACCCCTCCACTTT.

CDR3 protein: CASSSRQKTGELFF. The CDR3 nucleotides are TGTGCCAGCAGCTCCCGACAGAAAACCGGGGAGCTGTTTTTT. The J gene is TRBJ2-2, the V gene TRBV7-8; D may be TRBD1 (5 bases). Germline values: CDR1 SGHVS, CDR2 FQNEAQ. CDR3 size: 14 residues. V dropped 4 bases and J dropped 5 bases, with 11 bases sitting between them.

A note on this clonotype: A junction end diverges from the germline sequence, so it may reflect a read error. The V gene is TRBV25-1, the J gene TRBJ2-4; 10 bases map to TRBD1. Germline CDR1 MGHDK, CDR2 SYGVNS. CDR3 length: 14 residues. The CDR3 is CASSWTGGMDIKYF. In nucleotides, the CDR3 is TGTGCCAGCAGTTGGACAGGGGGTATGGACATTAAGTACTTC.

The genes are TRBV4-1 and TRBJ2-4; TRBD1 matches at 8 bases. The V segment lost 2 bases and the J segment 2 bases; nucleotides outside the gene matches: 5. CDR1 MGHRA and CDR2 YSYEKL come from the germline V gene. This CDR3 comprises 16 residues. The CDR3 spells CASSQLGTGSKNIQYF. The CDR3 DNA follows: TGCGCCAGCAGCCAACTTGGGACAGGCTCCAAAAACATTCAGTACTTC.

In this sample, this clonotype turned up many times. This rearrangement joins TRBV20-1 to TRBJ2-1, with 12 bases matching TRBD2. This CDR3 region has 15 residues. The germline gives CDR1 DFQATT, CDR2 SNEGSKA (reference sequence). V was pared by 3 bases and J by 10 bases, with 10 bases of the junction left unmatched. The CDR3 DNA reads as TGCAGTGCTAGCCTGGGACTAGCGGGCCGACGGGAGCAGTTCTTC. Protein: CSASLGLAGRREQFF.

This clonotype showed up many times. The chain carries TRBV3-1 and TRBJ1-1; D gene unclear. The germline gives CDR1 LGHDT, CDR2 YNNKEL (reference sequence). V lost 4 bases, J lost 0 bases, and 9 bases lay in between. The length of the CDR3 is 14 residues. In nucleotides, the CDR3 is TGTGCCAGCAGCCGTGGCAGGATGAACACTGAAGCTTTCTTT. Amino acid sequence: CASSRGRMNTEAFF.

The CDR3 coding sequence is TGTGCCAGCAGCACCCCCCGACTAGCGGGATCCAATGAGCAGTTCTTC. Encoded protein: CASSTPRLAGSNEQFF. This sequence joins TRBV7-9 and TRBJ2-1; 11 bases match TRBD2. Per germline, CDR1 SEHNR and CDR2 FQNEAQ (reference sequence). The CDR3 is made up of 16 amino acids. Trimming took 5 bases from V and 6 from J; bases not matched to a gene: 9.

The chain joins TRBV5-1 to TRBJ2-1, with 9 positions matching TRBD2. This CDR3 is built from 14 residues. The ends lost 3 bases at V and 8 bases at J; junction bases unmatched: 6. From germline, CDR1 is SGHRS and CDR2 YFSETQ. The CDR3 is CASSYSGSHDEQFF. The CDR3 region has the DNA TGCGCCAGCAGCTATAGCGGGAGTCACGATGAGCAGTTCTTC.

This rearrangement joins TRBV4-2 to TRBJ2-5, with D tentatively TRBD1 (5 bases). This CDR3 has 15 amino acids. The germline V gene has CDR1 LGHNA and CDR2 YNFKEQ. Trimming cost V 1 base and J 0 bases, with 9 bases left between them. The CDR3 DNA follows: TGTGCCAGCAGCCAAGGAGGCAGGGACCAAGAGACCCAGTACTTC. This gives the protein CASSQGGRDQETQYF.

Note on this clonotype: One end of the junction does not line up with germline, which may come from a read error. The rearrangement joins TRBV6-2 or TRBV6-3 to TRBJ2-5; D not resolved. The germline CDR1 and CDR2 sequences are MNHEY and SVGEGT. The CDR3 is made up of 13 amino acids. CDR3 region: CVSSYSFPETQYF. In DNA, the CDR3 is TGTGTCAGCAGTTACTCGTTTCCCGAGACCCAGTACTTC.

This clonotype came up a few times. The chain carries TRBV11-3 and TRBJ2-1; a possible D gene is TRBD2 (5 bases). Between the trimmed V and J ends, which lost 5 bases and 7 bases, there was a span of 15 bases. Germline assignment: CDR1 SGHNT and CDR2 YENEEA. The CDR3 sequence is 14 residues long. The DNA for the CDR3 is TGTGCCAGCAGCCCCCGCCCGGGCGGGAATGAGCAGTTCTTC. Protein sequence: CASSPRPGGNEQFF.

The chain's CDR3 is CASSLVGPETYEQYF. For the CDR3, the DNA is TGTGCCAGCAGCTTGGTTGGTCCGGAAACCTACGAGCAGTACTTC. The rearrangement joins TRBV5-6 to TRBJ2-7; D is uncertain. The V gene's germline CDR1 is SGHDT and CDR2 YYEEEE. Trimming stripped 0 bases from V and 2 bases from J, with 12 bases between. This CDR3 region has 15 residues.

This clonotype was seen at least ten times. This sequence joins TRBV27 and TRBJ2-3; possibly TRBD1 or TRBD2 for D (5 bases each). The germline gives CDR1 MNHEY, CDR2 SMNVEV (reference sequence). This CDR3 has 16 residues. V lost 7 bases, J lost 2 bases, and 19 bases lay in between. In nucleotides, the CDR3 is TGTGCCAGCACCCATTCCAGGGCGGGTACCACAGATACGCAGTATTTT. This gives the protein CASTHSRAGTTDTQYF.

This clonotype has just a few counts. The chain is built from TRBV3-1 and TRBJ2-7; D remains ambiguous. The V end was cut by 1 base, the J end by 7 bases, with 8 bases between. Germline V gene sequence: CDR1 LGHDT, CDR2 YNNKEL (reference sequence). The CDR3 is 12 residues long. DNA for the CDR3: TGTGCCAGCAGCCAAGCAGCGTGGGAGCAGTACTTC. It translates to CASSQAAWEQYF.

The chain is built from TRBV29-1 and TRBJ2-3; the match to TRBD2 covers 9 bases. Germline V gene sequence: CDR1 SQVTM, CDR2 ANQGSEA. There are 13 residues in the CDR3. The V and J ends lost 3 bases and 4 bases, in that order; junction bases with no gene match: 2. The CDR3 sequence: CSVETSGADTQYF. In nucleotides, the CDR3 is TGCAGCGTTGAGACTAGCGGAGCAGATACGCAGTATTTT.

This clonotype showed up many times. This chain uses TRBV7-8 with TRBJ2-7; 12 nucleotides line up with TRBD2. CDR3 length: 23 residues. With 4 bases clipped from V and 2 bases from J, the junction kept 27 bases outside the gene matches. Germline V gene sequence: CDR1 SGHVS, CDR2 FQNEAQ. The CDR3 bases are TGTGCCAGCAGCTCCTACAGGGCTCGAAACCTAGCGGGAGGGCCAGATCGAACCTACGAGCAGTACGTC. Translated: CASSSYRARNLAGGPDRTYEQYV.

This clonotype has a count of ten or more. The chain joins TRBV19 to TRBJ1-5; possible D gene TRBD1, 6 bases. This CDR3 contains 14 residues. Germline CDR1 reads LNHDA; CDR2 reads SQIVND (reference sequence). With 5 bases removed from V and 2 bases from J, the gap between germline ends came to 10 bases. CDR3 sequence (DNA): TGTGCCAGTAGTCCCTACAGGGGCAATCAGCCCCAGCATTTT. Translating gives CASSPYRGNQPQHF.

V is TRBV9 and J is TRBJ2-3, with 8 positions matching TRBD2. Germline loops: CDR1 SGDLS, CDR2 YYNGEE. V shed 4 bases, J shed 5 bases, and the junction held 6 bases outside the gene matches. The CDR3 runs 14 residues. In DNA, the CDR3 is TGTGCCAGCAGCCCCCGGACTAGCCGAGATACGCAGTATTTT. It translates to CASSPRTSRDTQYF.